Below, one T cell receptor beta chain is given with its context. The data were taken from a study of blood T cell repertoires in COVID-19. As for the study in general: Researchers got acute and convalescent COVID-19 samples from the United States, Italy and Spain.

CDR1 and CDR2 from the germline V gene are SGHAT and FQNNGV. This CDR3 has 16 residues. V dropped 1 base and J dropped 7; count of bases not matched to a gene: 7. Original data processing: Amplification of reference gene primers was used by the study to estimate nucleated cell counts. Sequencing used immunoSEQ multiplex PCR; TCRdb keeps in-frame clones, though not all of them. Clone size and V and J calls were adopted from that table, with D and trimming inferred from the DNA. The sample comprises about 390,000 clones, about 87% of which are singletons, and about 2.3% rests with the top ten. The sequence was collected from a woman aged 60-75 years with COVID-19, enrolled during active disease. Sequencing was performed on peripheral blood. The chain uses TRBV11-2 and TRBJ2-2; 9 nucleotides match TRBD2. CDR3 in amino acids: CASSLVAGGLNGELFF. DNA of the CDR3: TGTGCCAGCAGCTTAGTTGCGGGGGGGCTCAACGGGGAGCTGTTTTTT.